This TCR beta chain appears in the sequencing data of a study of T cell changes during pregnancy in multiple sclerosis. This table comes from immunoSEQ multiplex PCR, and its TCRdb copy is limited to in-frame clones, with some not included. This table holds 95,000 to 100,000 clones, 80% to 95% found once. Germline-derived CDR1 and CDR2 are SQVTM and ANQGSEA. The CDR3 totals 11 residues. The chain has TRBV29-1 and TRBJ2-5; D is perhaps TRBD1 (5 bases). The DNA end favors TRBJ2-7, so the J call may be wrong. This clonotype was obtained from a female donor with multiple sclerosis, enrolled in a pregnancy study. The sample consisted of peripheral blood, taken in the second trimester of pregnancy. In DNA form, the CDR3 reads TGCAGCGTTGGACAGAACTACGAGCAGTACTTC. It codes for CSVGQNYEQYF.